The clone carrying this T cell receptor (beta chain) is a singleton in its sample. Germline loops: CDR1 SNHLY, CDR2 FYNNEI. V was clipped by 1 base and J by 7 bases, with 10 bases between them. The CDR3 extends over 13 amino acids. Study processing details: Estimation of nucleated cell counts was performed using reference gene primer amplification. Assay used: immunoSEQ multiplex PCR; TCRdb lists only in-frame clones, some missing. V, J and clone size derive from that table, while D and trimming were established from the DNA sequence. The table lists fewer than 350,000 clones, 88% of them singletons, with about 8.5% in the top ten. This specimen belongs to a study of blood T cell repertoires in COVID-19. About the research overall: Samples came from the United States, Italy and Spain, spanning acute and convalescent COVID-19. T cells, B-cell-depleted T cells, or PBMCs provided the cDNA or gDNA that served as material.

Material for sequencing was peripheral blood. V gene TRBV2 combines with J gene TRBJ1-2; D perhaps matches TRBD1 (5 bases). The TCR comes from a young man with active or convalescent COVID-19. CDR3 coding DNA: TGTGCCAGCAGTGAAGAAGGGGCAGGTGGCTACACCTTC. Amino acid sequence: CASSEEGAGGYTF.